Shown below are 30 T cell receptor beta chains from a single sample sequenced in a study of blood T cell repertoires in COVID-19. TCRdb keeps only in-frame clones here, not all; method: immunoSEQ multiplex PCR. This table holds 130,000 to 150,000 clones, 80% to 90% found once. The source material was peripheral blood. Receptor source: a woman aged 60-75 years with active COVID-19.

In this sample, this clone turned up once. The chain couples TRBV30 to TRBJ1-3; TRBD1 matches at 7 bases. The germline V gene encodes CDR1 GTSNPN and CDR2 SVGIG (reference sequence). V was pared by 3 bases and J by 2 bases, with 1 base of the junction left unmatched. CDR3 size: 13 residues. The CDR3 DNA follows: TGTGCCTGGAGGGGGACAGCTGGAAACACCATATATTTT. Amino acids: CAWRGTAGNTIYF.

This clone came up once. The chain carries TRBV29-1 and TRBJ2-1; D is ambiguous. The germline gives CDR1 SQVTM, CDR2 ANQGSEA. The CDR3 consists of 11 residues. Between the trimmed V and J ends, which lost 6 bases and 2 bases, there was a span of 5 bases. The CDR3 nucleotides are TGCAGCGTCCAAACCTACAATGAGCAGTTCTTC. Translating it yields CSVQTYNEQFF.

This rearrangement joins TRBV4-2 to TRBJ1-4, with TRBD1 matching 9 bases. The junction had 10 bases not matched to a gene; V was cut back by 6 bases and J by 8 bases. Per the germline V gene, CDR1 is LGHNA and CDR2 is YNFKEQ. The CDR3 covers 15 residues. This CDR3 reads CASRLAGTGNEKLFF. The CDR3 DNA reads as TGTGCCAGCAGGTTGGCCGGGACAGGGAACGAAAAACTGTTTTTT.

CDR3 sequence (DNA): TGTGCCAGCAGCTTGGGACTAGGACTAAGGGAGCAGTTCTTC. This encodes CASSLGLGLREQFF. V is TRBV7-3 and J is TRBJ2-1; TRBD2 agrees at 8 bases. In germline, CDR1 is SGHTA, CDR2 FQGTGA. With 3 bases clipped from V and 10 bases from J, the junction kept 8 bases outside the gene matches. CDR3 size: 14 residues.

This clone showed up just once. The chain's CDR3 is CASSVTAGSGSDTQYF. DNA of the CDR3: TGTGCCAGCAGCGTAACGGCCGGGAGCGGGTCAGATACGCAGTATTTT. The chain has TRBV9 and TRBJ2-3, with D possibly being TRBD2 (6 bases). Deletions cut 1 base from V and 4 bases from J, with 16 bases between. The germline gives CDR1 SGDLS, CDR2 YYNGEE. The CDR3 is 16 amino acids.

The rearrangement uses TRBV15 and TRBJ1-1; D may be TRBD1 (6 bases). The CDR3 totals 13 residues. The V gene lost 6 bases and the J gene lost 6 bases, with 14 bases spanning the gap. Germline CDR1 and CDR2: LNHNV and YYDKDF (reference sequence). The CDR3 sequence is CATSYKGGAEAFF. The DNA of the CDR3 is TGTGCCACCAGTTATAAGGGGGGGGCTGAAGCTTTCTTT.

The V gene is TRBV30, the J gene TRBJ2-1; 7 bases line up with TRBD1. J was trimmed by 5 bases and V by 3 bases; bases with no gene match: 7. Germline CDR1 reads GTSNPN; CDR2 reads SVGIG (reference sequence). The CDR3 is made up of 14 amino acids. The CDR3 region has the DNA TGTGCCTGGAGCGAGGACAGGTTGCACAATGAGCAGTTCTTC. Translated: CAWSEDRLHNEQFF.

The CDR3 spells CASSQEGGTGPYNEQFF. DNA of the CDR3: TGTGCCAGCAGCCAAGAGGGGGGGACGGGACCCTACAATGAGCAGTTCTTC. V is TRBV3-1 (or the pseudogene TRBV3-2) and J is TRBJ2-1; 7 positions agree with TRBD2. With V trimmed by 0 bases and J by 2 bases, 7 bases remained unmatched. The CDR3 extends over 17 amino acids. The germline CDR1 and CDR2 sequences are LGHDT and YNNKEL (reference sequence).

V gene TRBV6-2 or TRBV6-3 combines with J gene TRBJ2-6, with D perhaps TRBD1 (6 bases). The CDR3 has 15 amino acids. Germline V CDR1 and CDR2: MNHEY, SVGEGT. Trimming shortened V by 5 bases and J by 2 bases, and 10 bases separated the two germline ends. The DNA for the CDR3 is TGTGCCAGCAGTCTACAGGGTGCTGGGGCCAACGTCCTGACTTTC. As protein: CASSLQGAGANVLTF.

CDR3 loop: CASSSDRGEQYF. Here the CDR3 DNA reads TGTGCCAGCAGCTCCGACAGGGGCGAGCAGTACTTC. V usage is TRBV11-2 and J usage is TRBJ2-7, with 8 nucleotides matching TRBD1. J gave up 6 bases and V 4 bases, and 2 bases lay outside the gene matches. The CDR3 is 12 amino acids. The germline V gene has CDR1 SGHAT and CDR2 FQNNGV.

This chain connects TRBV28 to TRBJ2-7; 8 bases map to TRBD1. This CDR3 region has 16 residues. J lost 2 bases, V lost 5 bases, and 11 bases had no gene match. The germline gives CDR1 MDHEN, CDR2 SYDVKM. DNA for the CDR3: TGTGCCAGCAGTCAAATCGCCGGGACAGGTCCCTACGAGCAGTACTTC. Amino acid sequence: CASSQIAGTGPYEQYF. Drawing the rest from reference TRBV28 and TRBJ2-7, the complete variable domain is DVKVTQSSRYLVKRTGEKVFLECVQDMDHENMFWYRQDPGLGLRLIYFSYDVKMKEKGDIPEGYSVSREKKERFSLILESASTNQTSMYLCASSQIAGTGPYEQYFGPGTRLTVT.

The V gene is TRBV18, the J gene TRBJ2-7, with D tentatively TRBD2 (6 bases). This CDR3 has 14 amino acids. Trimming took off 3 bases at V and 6 bases at J, with 15 bases between the two ends. Germline V lookup: CDR1 KGHSH, CDR2 LQKENI. CDR3 in amino acids: CASSPGTPPSEQYF. The CDR3 DNA reads TGTGCCAGCTCACCTGGGACTCCTCCTAGCGAGCAGTACTTC.

The chain uses TRBV3-1 (or the pseudogene TRBV3-2) and TRBJ1-2, with 8 positions matching TRBD1. CDR3 size: 14 residues. CDR1 LGHDT and CDR2 YNNKEL come from the germline V gene (reference sequence). V trimming: 2 bases; J trimming: 2 bases; junction bases outside the gene matches: 1. In DNA, the CDR3 is TGTGCCAGCAGCCAACAGGGGGCGAACTATGGCTACACCTTC. Translation: CASSQQGANYGYTF.

CDR3 residues: CASSSRASGKVEAFF. Written as DNA, the CDR3 is TGTGCCAGTAGTTCACGGGCGTCGGGGAAGGTTGAAGCTTTCTTT. This chain connects TRBV19 to TRBJ1-1, with D unresolved. In germline, CDR1 is LNHDA, CDR2 SQIVND (reference sequence). This CDR3 is built from 15 residues. Trimming shortened V by 5 bases and J by 7 bases, and 20 bases separated the two germline ends.

The rearrangement joins TRBV5-4 to TRBJ2-7, with 10 bases lining up with TRBD2. The germline V gene encodes CDR1 SGHNT and CDR2 YYREEE (reference sequence). V was pared by 9 bases and J by 5 bases, with 8 bases of the junction left unmatched. This CDR3 has 13 amino acids. CDR3 loop: CANPSGRVNEQYF. For the CDR3, the DNA is TGTGCCAACCCCAGCGGGAGGGTGAACGAGCAGTACTTC.

V is TRBV27 and J is TRBJ2-7; D not certain. The ends were cut back, 6 bases at V and 4 bases at J, with 16 bases in the middle. CDR1 is MNHEY, CDR2 SMNVEV, per germline (reference sequence). The CDR3 sequence is 14 residues long. The CDR3 spells CASRETQLGYEQYF. CDR3 bases: TGTGCCAGCAGGGAAACGCAGCTCGGGTACGAGCAGTACTTC.

Details on this clone: The sample has other DNA sequences that encode this CDR3 too. CDR3 amino acids: CASSPNGLPSQGGFF. The DNA for the CDR3 is TGTGCCAGCAGCCCTAACGGACTACCCAGTCAAGGTGGGTTCTTC. The rearrangement uses TRBV3-1 (or the pseudogene TRBV3-2) and TRBJ2-1; D is perhaps TRBD2 (6 bases). The length of the CDR3 is 15 residues. Germline lookup yields CDR1 LGHDT and CDR2 YNNKEL (reference sequence). V was cut by 4 bases and J by 15 bases, with 25 bases left in between.

The rearrangement joins TRBV19 to TRBJ1-1; perhaps TRBD1 as D (6 bases). The germline gives CDR1 LNHDA, CDR2 SQIVND (reference sequence). The V gene lost 5 bases and the J gene lost 4 bases, with 14 bases spanning the gap. The CDR3 consists of 14 residues. The CDR3 sequence is CASSVRQAATEAFF. The CDR3 DNA reads TGTGCCAGTAGTGTTCGACAGGCAGCCACTGAAGCTTTCTTT.

The chain recombines TRBV4-1 with TRBJ2-7; 13 bases are a match to TRBD2. The junction had 6 bases not matched to a gene; V was cut back by 1 base and J by 6 bases. The CDR3 loop spans 16 amino acids. Germline loops: CDR1 MGHRA, CDR2 YSYEKL. CDR3 protein: CASSQVPTSGRIEQYF. CDR3 bases: TGCGCCAGCAGCCAAGTCCCGACTAGCGGGAGGATCGAGCAGTACTTC.

This clone was seen only a few times. V gene TRBV29-1 combines with J gene TRBJ1-1; D possibly corresponds to TRBD1 (5 bases). Germline V gene sequence: CDR1 SQVTM, CDR2 ANQGSEA. CDR3 length: 11 amino acids. The V and J ends lost 4 bases and 8 bases respectively, with 11 bases between them. For the CDR3, the DNA is TGCAGCGTTGGGGTAGACAGCGAAGCTTTCTTT. Translation: CSVGVDSEAFF. The variable domain in full, completed from reference TRBV29-1 and TRBJ1-1, reads SAVISQKPSRDICQRGTSLTIQCQVDSQVTMMFWYRQQPGQSLTLIATANQGSEATYESGFVIDKFPISRPNLTFSTLTVSNMSPEDSSIYLCSVGVDSEAFFGQGTRLTVV.

The chain joins TRBV7-2 to TRBJ2-7; 9 nucleotides match TRBD2. Per germline, CDR1 SGHTA and CDR2 FQGNSA. The V gene end was trimmed by 1 base and the J gene end by 5 bases; junction bases not matched to a gene: 6. The CDR3 is 15 amino acids. The CDR3 reads CASSLVSGRMDEQYF. Written as DNA, the CDR3 is TGTGCCAGCAGCTTAGTCAGCGGGAGGATGGACGAGCAGTACTTC.

The V and J genes are TRBV6-5 and TRBJ2-1, with D unclear. CDR3 length: 15 residues. CDR1 MNHEY and CDR2 SVGAGI come from the germline V gene. Trimming pared 7 bases from V and 0 bases from J, leaving 13 bases between. This chain's CDR3 is CASKTAGHSYNEQFF. Written as DNA, the CDR3 is TGTGCCAGCAAGACGGCAGGTCACTCCTACAATGAGCAGTTCTTC.

The chain uses TRBV9 and TRBJ2-2; 10 bases are a match to TRBD1. The CDR3 has 16 residues. The V gene's germline CDR1 is SGDLS and CDR2 YYNGEE. V shed 3 bases and J 3 bases; nucleotides not matched to a gene: 5. CDR3 nucleotides: TGTGCCAGCAGCGAGACAGGGGGCTCGTACACCGGGGAGCTGTTTTTT. It specifies CASSETGGSYTGELFF.

This chain links TRBV4-1 with TRBJ1-1, with D possibly being TRBD1 (6 bases). CDR1 and CDR2 from the germline V gene are MGHRA and YSYEKL. The CDR3 spans 13 residues. V was clipped by 4 bases and J by 2 bases, with 8 bases between them. The CDR3: CASSLGGNTEAFF. In DNA form, the CDR3 reads TGCGCCAGCAGCCTTGGGGGCAACACTGAAGCTTTCTTT.

This chain connects TRBV5-6 to TRBJ1-2, with unresolved D. The CDR3 is made up of 13 amino acids. With 0 bases removed from V and 2 bases from J, the gap between germline ends came to 5 bases. Germline V CDR1 and CDR2: SGHDT, YYEEEE. CDR3: CASSLVQNYGYTF. The DNA of the CDR3 is TGTGCCAGCAGCTTGGTACAGAACTATGGCTACACCTTC.

This rearrangement joins TRBV15 to TRBJ2-1, with 7 bases fitting TRBD1. With V trimmed by 4 bases and J by 4 bases, 16 bases remained unmatched. This CDR3 is 18 amino acids long. Per germline, CDR1 LNHNV and CDR2 YYDKDF (reference sequence). The CDR3 sequence is CATSTLDPGGWGYNEQFF. DNA for the CDR3: TGTGCCACCAGCACTCTTGACCCAGGGGGTTGGGGATACAATGAGCAGTTCTTC. Supplemented by reference TRBV15 and TRBJ2-1, the full variable domain reads DAMVIQNPRYQVTQFGKPVTLSCSQTLNHNVMYWYQQKSSQAPKLLFHYYDKDFNNEADTPDNFQSRRPNTSFCFLDIRSPGLGDTAMYLCATSTLDPGGWGYNEQFFGPGTRLTVL.

The chain uses TRBV19 and TRBJ2-7; 11 positions match TRBD2. Germline V CDR1 and CDR2: LNHDA, SQIVND (reference sequence). Unmatched junction bases numbered 21, after V lost 7 bases and J lost 4 bases. The length of the CDR3 is 19 residues. CDR3 DNA: TGTGCCAGTATAAGGACAGTACTAAAGCCCGGGACTAGCGGATACGAGCAGTACTTC. It codes for CASIRTVLKPGTSGYEQYF.

The V and J genes are TRBV24-1 and TRBJ2-7; D is possibly TRBD1 (6 bases). V lost 9 bases, J lost 3 bases, and 11 bases lay in between. The CDR3 covers 12 residues. Germline CDR1 reads KGHDR; CDR2 reads SFDVKD. CDR3 in amino acids: CATQGHDYEQYF. CDR3 nucleotides: TGTGCCACCCAGGGGCACGACTACGAGCAGTACTTC.

The chain uses TRBV7-8 and TRBJ2-7, with TRBD2 as a possible D gene (5 bases). The germline V and J ends were trimmed by 0 bases and 2 bases, with 14 bases remaining between them. Germline V gene lookup returns CDR1 SGHVS and CDR2 FQNEAQ. The length of the CDR3 is 16 residues. The CDR3 reads CASSLATTGSPYEQYF. The DNA for the CDR3 is TGTGCCAGCAGCTTAGCTACAACGGGATCCCCCTACGAGCAGTACTTC.

V usage is TRBV6-5 and J usage is TRBJ1-4; no clear D gene. The CDR3 loop spans 16 amino acids. CDR1 and CDR2 from the germline V gene are MNHEY and SVGAGI. Trimming shortened V by 0 bases and J by 0 bases, and 8 bases separated the two germline ends. The CDR3 DNA sequence: TGTGCCAGCAGTTACTCGATGACATCAACTAATGAAAAACTGTTTTTT. It encodes CASSYSMTSTNEKLFF.